This T cell receptor (beta chain) is drawn from a study of tissue T cells after allogeneic stem cell transplantation (dated by TCRdb to between 2020 and 2023). For context, the study as a whole: The study profiled TCR beta repertoires across many tissues from research autopsies of patients with and without GVHD, plus mouse models of GVHD. On the human side, the study was prospective and observational, with no blinding or randomization. General conclusions and limits of the study: Sampling depth was acknowledged as a limitation, and the patient cohort was both small and clinically heterogeneous. Few T cell clones were found to be shared across patients, but shared repertoire signatures across patients were revealed in a tissue-specific fashion by motif-based clustering. Within patients, how anatomically similar the tissues were was a key factor in shaping TCR repertoire composition, regardless of disease or transplant status. The study did not establish which tissue TCRs were alloreactive or antigen-specific, and some clones may have been host cells that persisted. Blood and spleen T cells captured only a limited portion of the TCR repertoire detected in tissues, in both patients and mice.

Library creation used the immunoSEQ multiplex PCR assay. Adaptive Biotechnologies performed TCRbeta CDR3 sequencing at survey depth and reported CDR3 sequences, V/J genes, productive frequency, and template counts. TCR beta CDR3 regions were amplified from genomic DNA instead of RNA. The authors' analysis ran thus. Jensen-Shannon divergence was used to quantify pairwise repertoire overlap between tissues, with a value of 1 meaning complete divergence and a value of 0 meaning identical repertoires. Based on pairwise JSD values, tissues were grouped by single-linkage agglomerative hierarchical clustering, and the results were shown as dendrograms. All patient samples were analyzed with GLIPH2 using simulation_depth 1000, kmer_min_depth 3 and cdr3_length_cutoff 8, and only groups containing more than two unique CDR3s were kept. A standardized tissue-overlap score was calculated by extrapolating Jaccard GLIPH-group overlap across patients to a standard repertoire size of 1000 clones. Linear mixed-effect models, with tissue included as a fixed effect and individual included as a random effect, were used to assess associations of diversity with clinical or experimental variables. Held by TCRdb, this immuneACCESS table contains in-frame sequences only and omits some clones. Under half of the omission traces to an unresolved V gene where checked; the cause of the rest is unknown. Clone size and V and J calls were adopted from that table, with D and trimming inferred from the DNA. Counted in this sample were approximately 11,000 clones; about two fifths of them appeared once. The top ten clones comprise 1.8% of the sample.

What this sample's time point label stands for: mouse harvest day 7 after allogeneic transplant. Each mouse graft consisted of 10^7 T-cell-depleted bone marrow cells plus 10^6 splenic CD5+ T cells and was given by tail vein injection. A major MHC-mismatch B6 (H2b) into BALB/c (H2d) model was used to model mouse GVHD, and tissues were profiled at day 7 or 14. Mouse tissues and retro-orbital blood were harvested on day 7 or 14 post-transplant using separate sterile tools per animal; livers were flushed beforehand. Before genomic DNA was isolated with the DNeasy Blood & Tissue Kit, mouse tissues were minced with razor blades in buffered saline. Notes on this clone: No antigen is known for it. For this receptor, the gene names and germline sequences are taken from the mouse.

Source material: skin. This sequence was found in a female BALB/c mouse given C57BL/6 T cells with graft-versus-host disease after an allogeneic hematopoietic cell transplant.

The DNA read from the CDR3 is TGTGCCAGCAGCTCCAGCTCAAACACAGAAGTCTTC. Its translation reads: CASSSSSNTEVF. The whole CDR3 sequence is CASSSSSNTEVFF. This sequence uses TRBV3 and TRBJ1-1; no D gene is confidently identified. From the germline J gene comes the end of the CDR3, since the read stops 1 residue before it. Per the germline V gene (reference sequence), SNHLY is the CDR1 and FYNGKV is the CDR2. The CDR3 holds 13 amino acids from the cysteine to the phenylalanine. The DNA has 36 bases, all within the CDR3, and is read from base 1. Trimming costs V 4 bases and J 0 bases, and their ends lie 6 bases apart.